This T cell receptor beta chain was documented in a study of T cells in Graves' hyperthyroidism and ophthalmopathy. This CDR3 comprises 14 residues. Germline loops: CDR1 SGHTA, CDR2 FQGTGA. V lost 6 bases to trimming and J lost 10 bases; unmatched junction nucleotides: 8. From RNA transcripts, TCR beta CDR3 regions were amplified. HTBI primers were employed in a first-round RT-PCR of the TCR CDR3. TCRdb itself ran the multiplex PCR reads through MiXCR, one entry per CDR3 protein. The sample lists 800,000 or so distinct CDR3 sequences, about two fifths occurring once. This chain joins TRBV7-3 and TRBJ1-6; 8 nucleotides line up with TRBD1. The clonotype originates from a man younger than 30 with Graves' hyperthyroidism. Sequenced sample: blood. The CDR3 bases are TGTGCCAGCAGTCTCCTACAGGGGGAATCACCCCTCCACTTT. Encoded protein: CASSLLQGESPLHF.